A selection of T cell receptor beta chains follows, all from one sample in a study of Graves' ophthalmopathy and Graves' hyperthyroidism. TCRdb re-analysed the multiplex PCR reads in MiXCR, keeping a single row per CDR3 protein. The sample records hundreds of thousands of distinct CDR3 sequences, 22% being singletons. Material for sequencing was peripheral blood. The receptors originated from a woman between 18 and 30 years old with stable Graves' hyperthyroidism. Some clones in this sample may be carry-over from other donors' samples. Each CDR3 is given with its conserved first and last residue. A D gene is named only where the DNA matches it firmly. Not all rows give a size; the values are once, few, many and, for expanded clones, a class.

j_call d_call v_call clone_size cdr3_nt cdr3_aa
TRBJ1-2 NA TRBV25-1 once TGTGCCAGCAGTGAAGACGGGACAAACTATGGCTACACCTTC CASSEDGTNYGYTF
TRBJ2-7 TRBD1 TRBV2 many TGTGCCAGCATAGACCCGGGCAGGGCAGGGGGTAGTCACGAGCAGTACTTC CASIDPGRAGGSHEQYF
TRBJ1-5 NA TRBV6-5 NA TGTGCCAGCAGTTACTCGAACGGGTTTTCTCAGCCCCAGCATTTT CASSYSNGFSQPQHF
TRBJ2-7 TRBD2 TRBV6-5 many TGTGCCAGCAGTTACACAGCGGGAGACTACGAGCAGTACTTC CASSYTAGDYEQYF
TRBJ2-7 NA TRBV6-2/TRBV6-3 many TGTGCCAGCAAGAGTTCTGTTACCTACGAGCAGTACTTC CASKSSVTYEQYF
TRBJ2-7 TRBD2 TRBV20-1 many TGCAGTGCTAGGGAACTAGCGGGTTCCTACGAGCAGTACTTC CSARELAGSYEQYF
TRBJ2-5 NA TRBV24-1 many TGTGCCACCAGTGACCGACGAACCGGGTCTCAAGAGACCCAGTACTTC CATSDRRTGSQETQYF
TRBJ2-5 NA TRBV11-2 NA TGTGCCAGCAGCGCGAACAGGGCTTCGGAGACCCAGTACTTC CASSANRASETQYF
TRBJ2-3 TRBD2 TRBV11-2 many TGTGCCAGCAGCTACCCTAGCGGAAGCACAGATACGCAGTATTTT CASSYPSGSTDTQYF
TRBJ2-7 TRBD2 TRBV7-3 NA TGTGCCAGCAGCTTACCGGCGGGGGGGCCCTACGAGCAGTACTTC CASSLPAGGPYEQYF
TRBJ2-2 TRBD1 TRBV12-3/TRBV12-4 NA TGTGCCAGCAGTTTTACCCCAGGGACAGCGAACACCGGGGAGCTGTTTTTT CASSFTPGTANTGELFF
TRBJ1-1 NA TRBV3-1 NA TGTGCCAGCAGTTCGGTGGAGACTGAAGCTTGCTTT CASSSVETEACF
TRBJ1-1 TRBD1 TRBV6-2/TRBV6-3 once TGTGCCAGCAGTTACTCGTTTTACAGGGGTGTCACTGAAGCTTTCTTT CASSYSFYRGVTEAFF
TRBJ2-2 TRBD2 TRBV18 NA TGTGCCAGCTCACCAGGGCTAGCGGGAGCTCCGAGCACCGGGGAGCTGTTTTTT CASSPGLAGAPSTGELFF
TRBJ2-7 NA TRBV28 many TGTGCCAGCAGTGCCGTTACCCCCCGCGAGCAGTACTTC CASSAVTPREQYF
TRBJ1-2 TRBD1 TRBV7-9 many TGTGCCAGCAGCTACGGGACAGGTCAGGCGGGCTACACCTTC CASSYGTGQAGYTF
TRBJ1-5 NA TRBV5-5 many TGTGCCAGCAGCTTGGGGGGACTGTTTCAGCCCCAGCATTTT CASSLGGLFQPQHF
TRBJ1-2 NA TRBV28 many TGTGCCAGCAGGGGAGGCGGCTACACCTTC CASRGGGYTF
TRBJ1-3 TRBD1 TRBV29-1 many TGCAGCGTTGGCGGTGACAGGGAGGGAAACACCATATATTTT CSVGGDREGNTIYF
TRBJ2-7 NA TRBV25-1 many TGTGCCAGCAGTGAACCCAGTCATATTACAGGGTATACCTACGAGCAGTACTTC CASSEPSHITGYTYEQYF
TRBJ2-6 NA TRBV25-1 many TGTGCCAGCAGATCTACAGGGACTGGGGCCAACGTCCTGACTTTC CASRSTGTGANVLTF
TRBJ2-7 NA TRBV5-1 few TGCGCCAGCAGCCGGAACGAAGCCATCGAGCAGTACTTC CASSRNEAIEQYF
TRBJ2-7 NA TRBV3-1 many TGTGCCAGCAGCCAAGACTCCCTGACTGGTATTACCTACGAGCAGTACTTC CASSQDSLTGITYEQYF
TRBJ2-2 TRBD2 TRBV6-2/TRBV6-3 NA TGTGCCAGCAGTCTAACTAGCGAGGGGAAGACCGGGGAGCTGTTTTTT CASSLTSEGKTGELFF
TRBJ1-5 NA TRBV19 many TGTGCCAGTAGTATCCCCGGACATAGCAATCAGCCCCAGCATTTT CASSIPGHSNQPQHF
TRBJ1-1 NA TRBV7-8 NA TGTGCCAGCAGCCCCACAGTTTACGCTGAAGCTTTCTTT CASSPTVYAEAFF
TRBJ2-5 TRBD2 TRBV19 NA TGTGCCAGTAAGCCGGGACTAGCGGGGAAAGAGACCCAGTACTTC CASKPGLAGKETQYF
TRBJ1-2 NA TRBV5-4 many TGTGCCAGCAGCTTGGCCGGGGCAGCGGGGACCTTC CASSLAGAAGTF
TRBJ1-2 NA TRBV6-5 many TGTGCCGGCAGTTCGTGGGTGTTGGGGAGTTATGGCTACACCTTC CAGSSWVLGSYGYTF
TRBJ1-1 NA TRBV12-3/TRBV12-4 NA TGTGCCAGCTCATCAAGGGGGGCCGACACTGAAGCTTTCTTT CASSSRGADTEAFF
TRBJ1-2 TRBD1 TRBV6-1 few TGTGCCAGCAGTGCCGGACAGGGGCGAAGCTATGGCTACACCTTC CASSAGQGRSYGYTF
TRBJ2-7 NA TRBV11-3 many TGTGCCAGCAGCTTACTCGGGACCAGTACGCGCGAGCAGTACTTC CASSLLGTSTREQYF
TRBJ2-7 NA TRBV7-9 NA TGTGCCAGCAGCCCCCCGGGACTGATTAATGGCGAGCAGTACTTC CASSPPGLINGEQYF
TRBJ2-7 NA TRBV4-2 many TGTGCCAGCAGTCAACCCTCAATACCCCACTCGGGCCTCAGGGGCTCCGAGCAGTACTTC CASSQPSIPHSGLRGSEQYF
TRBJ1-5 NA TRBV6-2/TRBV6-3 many TGTGCCAGCAGCGGAGCCCTGATTATTGGAGGTCAGCCCCAGCATTTT CASSGALIIGGQPQHF
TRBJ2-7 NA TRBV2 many TGTGCCAGCAACTCAGGGCGGACCTCCTACGAGCAGTACTTC CASNSGRTSYEQYF
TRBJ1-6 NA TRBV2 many TGTGCCAGCATGACGCTTAATGCGTTGTTAAATTCACCCCTCCACTTT CASMTLNALLNSPLHF
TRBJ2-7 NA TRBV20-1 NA TGCAGTGCTAGAGATCGGCAAGACGAGCAGTACTTC CSARDRQDEQYF
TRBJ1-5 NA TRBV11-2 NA TGTGCCAGCAGAACCGGGGCCACGGGCCGCAATCAGCCCCAGCATTTT CASRTGATGRNQPQHF
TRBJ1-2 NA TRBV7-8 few TGTGCCAGCAGCTTAGTCGTAGCTAACTATGGCTACACCTTC CASSLVVANYGYTF
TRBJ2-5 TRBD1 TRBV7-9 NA TGTGCCAGCAGCGCGGTGGGAAGGGGGCGACAAGAGACCCAGTACTTC CASSAVGRGRQETQYF
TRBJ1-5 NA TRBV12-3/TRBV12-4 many TGTGCCAGCAGTTTAATTTTGCCCTTACAGGGAACGACCGAAACTCAGCCCCAGCATTTT CASSLILPLQGTTETQPQHF